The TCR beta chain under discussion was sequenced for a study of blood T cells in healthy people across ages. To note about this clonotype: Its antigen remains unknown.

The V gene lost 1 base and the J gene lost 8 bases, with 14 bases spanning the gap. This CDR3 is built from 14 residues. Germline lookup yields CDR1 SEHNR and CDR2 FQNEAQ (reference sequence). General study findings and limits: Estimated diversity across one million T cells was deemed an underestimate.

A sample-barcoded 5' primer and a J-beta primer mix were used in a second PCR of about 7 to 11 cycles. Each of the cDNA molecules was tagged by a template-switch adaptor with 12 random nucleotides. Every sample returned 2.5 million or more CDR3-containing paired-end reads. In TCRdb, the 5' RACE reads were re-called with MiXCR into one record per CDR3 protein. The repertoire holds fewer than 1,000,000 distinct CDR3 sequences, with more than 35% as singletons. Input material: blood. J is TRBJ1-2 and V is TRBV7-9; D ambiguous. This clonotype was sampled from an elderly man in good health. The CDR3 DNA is TGTGCCAGCAGCTTAGGGGAATTCTCTCGAGGCTACACCTTC. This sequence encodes CASSLGEFSRGYTF.